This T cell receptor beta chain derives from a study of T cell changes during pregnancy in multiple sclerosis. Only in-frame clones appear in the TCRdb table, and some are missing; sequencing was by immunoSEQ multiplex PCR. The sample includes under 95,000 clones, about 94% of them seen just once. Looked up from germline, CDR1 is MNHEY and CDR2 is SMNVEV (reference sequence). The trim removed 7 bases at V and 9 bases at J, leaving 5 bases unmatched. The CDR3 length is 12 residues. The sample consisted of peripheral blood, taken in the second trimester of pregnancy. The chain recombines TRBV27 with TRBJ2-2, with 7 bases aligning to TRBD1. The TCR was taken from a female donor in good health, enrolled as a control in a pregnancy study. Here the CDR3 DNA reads TGTGCCAGCACTACAGGGGCCAGGGAGCTGTTTTTT. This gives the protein CASTTGARELFF.